This T cell receptor beta chain was sequenced for a study of cytomegalovirus exposure and HLA in healthy donors. Study conclusions and caveats: It was reported that the classifier diagnosed cytomegalovirus status with high specificity and sensitivity in both the original and validation cohorts.

The protocol was immunoSEQ multiplex PCR, while the TCRdb copy is restricted to in-frame clones and leaves out a portion. The table has some 190,000 clones, approximately 89% seen once. While the first cohort had fewer than 850 subjects, the donors belonged to the separate validation cohort of over a hundred subjects. This CDR3 is built from 15 residues. The V gene end was trimmed by 6 bases and the J gene end by 4 bases; junction bases not matched to a gene: 12. The germline CDR1 and CDR2 sequences are SGHDT and YYEEEE. Comment on this clone: Its specificity is not known.

Source material: PBMCs. This sequence was found in a man aged 25-40 years in good health and CMV-seropositive. The rearrangement uses TRBV5-6 and TRBJ2-7; 8 bases agree with TRBD2. Here the CDR3 DNA reads TGTGCCAGCAACCCGACTTATAGCGGGAAGTACGAGCAGTACTTC. This gives the protein CASNPTYSGKYEQYF.